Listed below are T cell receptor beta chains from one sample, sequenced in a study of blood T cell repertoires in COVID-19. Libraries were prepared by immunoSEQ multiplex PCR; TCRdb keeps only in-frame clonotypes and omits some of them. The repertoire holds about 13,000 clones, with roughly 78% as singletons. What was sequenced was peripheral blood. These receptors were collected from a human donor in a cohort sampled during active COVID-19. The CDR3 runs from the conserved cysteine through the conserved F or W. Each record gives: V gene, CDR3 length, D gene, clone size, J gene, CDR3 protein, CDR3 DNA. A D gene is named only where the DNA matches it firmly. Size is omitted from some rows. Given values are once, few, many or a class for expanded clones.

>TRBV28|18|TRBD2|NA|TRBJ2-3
CASSPGLAGGRGTDTQYF
TGTGCCAGCAGCCCTGGACTAGCGGGGGGCAGGGGCACAGATACGCAGTATTTT
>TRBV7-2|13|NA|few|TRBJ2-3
CASSPRGTDTQYF
TGTGCCAGCAGCCCGAGGGGCACAGATACGCAGTATTTT
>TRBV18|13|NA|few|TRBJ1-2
CASSPPGGHGYTF
TGTGCCAGCTCACCACCGGGGGGTCATGGCTACACCTTC
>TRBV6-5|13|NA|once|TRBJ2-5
CASSEGVRETQYF
TGTGCCAGCTCTGAGGGGGTGAGGGAGACCCAGTACTTC
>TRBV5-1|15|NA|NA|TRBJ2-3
CASSLGAGVQDTQYF
TGCGCCAGCAGCTTGGGCGCAGGGGTGCAAGATACGCAGTATTTT
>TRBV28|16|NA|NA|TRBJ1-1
CASSLYLGGMNTEAFF
TGTGCCAGCAGTTTATACCTCGGGGGGATGAACACTGAAGCTTTCTTT
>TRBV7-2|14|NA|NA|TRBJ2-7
CASSPTFSTYEQYF
TGTGCCAGCAGCCCCACATTTTCAACCTACGAGCAGTACTTC
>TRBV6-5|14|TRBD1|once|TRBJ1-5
CASSWDSSNQPQHF
TGTGCCAGCAGTTGGGACAGTAGCAATCAGCCCCAGCATTTT
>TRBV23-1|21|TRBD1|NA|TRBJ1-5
CASSQSKLSRIGQGFNQPQHF
TGCGCCAGCAGTCAATCGAAACTCAGCCGGATAGGACAGGGCTTCAATCAGCCCCAGCATTTT
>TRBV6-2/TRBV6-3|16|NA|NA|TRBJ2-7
CASSSPRQLPAYEQYF
TGTGCCAGCAGCTCCCCCAGACAGCTCCCTGCCTACGAGCAGTACTTC
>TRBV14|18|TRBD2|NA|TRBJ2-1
CASSRLAGALSYYNEQFF
TGTGCCAGCAGCAGACTAGCGGGGGCCCTATCTTACTACAATGAGCAGTTCTTC
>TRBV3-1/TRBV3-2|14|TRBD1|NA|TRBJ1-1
CASSYRDRNTEAFF
TGTGCCAGCAGCTACCGGGACAGAAACACTGAAGCTTTCTTT
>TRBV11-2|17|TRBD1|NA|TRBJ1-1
CASNLRGTGISNTEAFF
TGTGCCAGCAACCTCCGGGGGACAGGGATCTCGAACACTGAAGCTTTCTTT
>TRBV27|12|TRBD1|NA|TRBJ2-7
CASKGAPYEQYF
TGTGCCAGCAAGGGGGCGCCCTACGAGCAGTACTTC
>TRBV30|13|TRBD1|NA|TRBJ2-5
CAWRGQGEETQYF
TGTGCCTGGAGGGGACAGGGAGAGGAGACCCAGTACTTC
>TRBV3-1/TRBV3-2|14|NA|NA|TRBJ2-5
CASSQGPFSETQYF
TGTGCCAGCAGCCAGGGGCCTTTCAGTGAGACCCAGTACTTC
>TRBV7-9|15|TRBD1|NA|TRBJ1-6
CASSLVGQENSPLHF
TGTGCCAGCAGCTTAGTGGGACAGGAGAATTCACCCCTCCACTTT
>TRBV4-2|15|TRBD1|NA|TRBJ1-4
CASSQDQQGRRVWFF
TGTGCCAGCAGCCAAGATCAACAGGGGCGGCGTGTATGGTTTTTT
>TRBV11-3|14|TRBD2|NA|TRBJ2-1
CASSSQTSGGPQFF
TGTGCCAGCAGCTCCCAGACTAGCGGGGGGCCCCAGTTCTTC
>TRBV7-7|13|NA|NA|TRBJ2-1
CASSTGYLNEQFF
TGTGCTAGCAGTACAGGGTACCTCAATGAGCAGTTCTTC
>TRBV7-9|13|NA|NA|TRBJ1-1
CASSSQVNTEAFF
TGTGCCAGCAGCAGCCAAGTGAACACTGAAGCTTTCTTT
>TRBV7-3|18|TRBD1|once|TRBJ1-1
CASSLRAAGTGENTEAFF
TGTGCCAGCAGCTTAAGGGCGGCCGGGACAGGAGAGAACACTGAAGCTTTCTTT
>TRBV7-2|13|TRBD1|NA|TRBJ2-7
CASGRTGTYEQYF
TGTGCCAGCGGCCGGACAGGGACCTACGAGCAGTACTTC
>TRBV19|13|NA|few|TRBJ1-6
CASNQGTYSPLHF
TGTGCCAGTAATCAGGGGACGTATTCACCCCTCCACTTT
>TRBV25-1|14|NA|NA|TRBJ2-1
CASSQVSSYNEQFF
TGTGCCAGCTCACAGGTTAGCTCCTACAATGAGCAGTTCTTC
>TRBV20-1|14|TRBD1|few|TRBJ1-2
CSASRTGLLDGYTF
TGCAGTGCTAGTAGGACAGGTCTGTTGGATGGCTACACCTTC
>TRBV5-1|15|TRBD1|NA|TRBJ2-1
CASSSRTGPVNEQFF
TGCGCCAGCAGCTCCCGGACAGGGCCGGTCAATGAGCAGTTCTTC
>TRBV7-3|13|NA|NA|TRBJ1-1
CASSRQRNTEAFF
TGTGCCAGCAGCCGACAGAGGAACACTGAAGCTTTCTTT
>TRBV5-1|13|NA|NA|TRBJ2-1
CASSMTADNEQFF
TGCGCCAGCAGCATGACAGCCGACAATGAGCAGTTCTTC
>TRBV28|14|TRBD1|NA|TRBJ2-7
CASKRQGASYEQYF
TGTGCCAGCAAAAGACAGGGGGCGTCCTACGAGCAGTACTTC
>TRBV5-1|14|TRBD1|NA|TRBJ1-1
CASSFGQGATEAFF
TGCGCCAGCAGCTTTGGACAGGGGGCCACTGAAGCTTTCTTT
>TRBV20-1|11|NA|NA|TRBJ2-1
CSARLYNEQFF
TGCAGTGCTAGGTTATACAATGAGCAGTTCTTC
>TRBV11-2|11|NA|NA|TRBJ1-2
CASSLNYGYTF
TGTGCCAGCAGCCTTAACTATGGCTACACCTTC
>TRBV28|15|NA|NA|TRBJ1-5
CASSLFRLGNQPQHF
TGTGCCAGCAGTTTATTCAGGCTGGGCAATCAGCCCCAGCATTTT
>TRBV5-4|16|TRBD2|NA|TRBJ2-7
CASSDRTSGGFYEQYF
TGTGCCAGCAGCGACAGAACTAGCGGGGGTTTTTACGAGCAGTACTTC
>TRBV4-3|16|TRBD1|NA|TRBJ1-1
CASSPKATSTGVSAFF
TGCGCCAGCAGCCCGAAAGCAACGTCGACAGGGGTGTCGGCTTTCTTT
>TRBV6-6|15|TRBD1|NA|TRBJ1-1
CASSYRGLRNTEAFF
TGTGCCAGCAGTTACAGGGGGCTAAGGAACACTGAAGCTTTCTTT
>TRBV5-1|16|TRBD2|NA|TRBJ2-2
CASSSTSGGALGELFF
TGCGCCAGCAGCTCAACTAGCGGGGGGGCGCTCGGGGAGCTGTTTTTT
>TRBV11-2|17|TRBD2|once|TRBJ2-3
CASSFTSGGGGTDTQYF
TGTGCCAGCAGCTTCACTAGCGGGGGAGGGGGCACAGATACGCAGTATTTT
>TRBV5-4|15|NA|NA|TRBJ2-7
CASSLGGRPSYEQYF
TGTGCCAGCAGCTTGGGCGGGCGCCCCTCCTACGAGCAGTACTTC
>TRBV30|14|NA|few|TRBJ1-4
CAWSKGPLGEKLFF
TGTGCCTGGAGTAAGGGGCCTCTGGGGGAAAAACTGTTTTTT
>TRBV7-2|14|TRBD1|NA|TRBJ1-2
CASSLDRVNYGYTF
TGTGCCAGCAGCTTGGACAGGGTTAACTATGGCTACACCTTC
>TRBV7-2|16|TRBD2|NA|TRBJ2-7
CASSLGSGGGSYEQYF
TGTGCCAGCAGCTTAGGGAGCGGGGGGGGATCCTACGAGCAGTACTTC
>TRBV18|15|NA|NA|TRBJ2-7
CASSPERARGFEQYF
TGTGCCAGCTCACCGGAGAGAGCACGTGGGTTCGAGCAGTACTTC
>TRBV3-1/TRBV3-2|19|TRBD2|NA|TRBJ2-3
CASSEGGTSGGAPADTQYF
TGTGCCAGCAGCGAAGGGGGCACTAGCGGGGGGGCCCCCGCAGATACGCAGTATTTT